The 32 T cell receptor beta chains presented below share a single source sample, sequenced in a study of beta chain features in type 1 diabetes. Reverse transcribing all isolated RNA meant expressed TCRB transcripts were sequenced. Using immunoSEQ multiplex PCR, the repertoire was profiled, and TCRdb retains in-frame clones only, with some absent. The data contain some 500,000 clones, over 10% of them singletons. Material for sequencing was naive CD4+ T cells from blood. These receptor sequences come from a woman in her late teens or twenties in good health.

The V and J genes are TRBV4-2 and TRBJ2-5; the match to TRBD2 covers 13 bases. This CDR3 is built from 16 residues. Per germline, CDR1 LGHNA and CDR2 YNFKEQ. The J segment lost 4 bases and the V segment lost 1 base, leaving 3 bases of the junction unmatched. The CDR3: CASSQAGLAGAETQYF. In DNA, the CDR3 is TGTGCCAGCAGCCAAGCCGGACTAGCGGGAGCAGAGACCCAGTACTTC.

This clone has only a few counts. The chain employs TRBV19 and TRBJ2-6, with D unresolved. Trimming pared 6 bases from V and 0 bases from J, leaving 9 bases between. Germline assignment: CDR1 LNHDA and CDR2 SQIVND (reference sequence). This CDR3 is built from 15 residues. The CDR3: CASRGQYSGANVLTF. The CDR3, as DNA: TGTGCCAGTAGAGGGCAATACTCTGGGGCCAACGTCCTGACTTTC.

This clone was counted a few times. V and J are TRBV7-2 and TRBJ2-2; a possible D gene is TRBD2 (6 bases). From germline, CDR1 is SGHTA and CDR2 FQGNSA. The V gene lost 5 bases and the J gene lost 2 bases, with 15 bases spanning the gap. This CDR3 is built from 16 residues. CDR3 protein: CASSPRRALNTGELFF. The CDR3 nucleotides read TGTGCCAGCAGCCCAAGGAGGGCCCTTAACACCGGGGAGCTGTTTTTT.

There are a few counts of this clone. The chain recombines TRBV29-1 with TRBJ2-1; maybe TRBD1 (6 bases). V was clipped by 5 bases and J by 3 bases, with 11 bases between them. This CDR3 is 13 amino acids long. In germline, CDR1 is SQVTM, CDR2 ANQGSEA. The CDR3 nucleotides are TGCAGCGTTATACCGGACAGCTACAATGAGCAGTTCTTC. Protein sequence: CSVIPDSYNEQFF.

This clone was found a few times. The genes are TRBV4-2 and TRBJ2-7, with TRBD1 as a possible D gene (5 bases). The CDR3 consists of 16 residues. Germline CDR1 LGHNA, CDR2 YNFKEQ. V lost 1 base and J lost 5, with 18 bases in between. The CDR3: CASSQGNVQVDNEQYF. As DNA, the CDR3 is TGTGCCAGCAGCCAAGGCAACGTCCAGGTGGACAACGAGCAGTACTTC.

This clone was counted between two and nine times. The DNA for the CDR3 is TGTGCCAGCTCACCAAGGAGGGTGTATCACAACAATGAGCAGTTCTTC. Translation: CASSPRRVYHNNEQFF. V and J are TRBV18 and TRBJ2-1; a possible D gene is TRBD2 (6 bases). The germline CDR1 and CDR2 sequences are KGHSH and LQKENI. The V and J ends lost 2 bases and 5 bases respectively, with 16 bases between them. The CDR3 contains 16 residues.

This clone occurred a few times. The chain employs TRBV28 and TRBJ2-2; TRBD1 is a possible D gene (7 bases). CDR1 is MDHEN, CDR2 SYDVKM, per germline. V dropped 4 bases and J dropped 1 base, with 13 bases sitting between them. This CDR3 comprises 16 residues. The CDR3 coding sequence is TGTGCCAGCAGTTCATACAGGGGAGGGAACACCGGGGAGCTGTTTTTT. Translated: CASSSYRGGNTGELFF. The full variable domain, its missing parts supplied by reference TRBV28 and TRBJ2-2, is DVKVTQSSRYLVKRTGEKVFLECVQDMDHENMFWYRQDPGLGLRLIYFSYDVKMKEKGDIPEGYSVSREKKERFSLILESASTNQTSMYLCASSSYRGGNTGELFFGEGSRLTVL.

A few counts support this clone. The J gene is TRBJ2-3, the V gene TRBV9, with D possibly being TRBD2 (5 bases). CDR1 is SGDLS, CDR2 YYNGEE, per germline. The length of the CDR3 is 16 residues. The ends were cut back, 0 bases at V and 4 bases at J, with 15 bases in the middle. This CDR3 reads CASSVVSGVPSDTQYF. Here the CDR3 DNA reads TGTGCCAGCAGCGTAGTATCCGGGGTTCCTTCAGATACGCAGTATTTT.

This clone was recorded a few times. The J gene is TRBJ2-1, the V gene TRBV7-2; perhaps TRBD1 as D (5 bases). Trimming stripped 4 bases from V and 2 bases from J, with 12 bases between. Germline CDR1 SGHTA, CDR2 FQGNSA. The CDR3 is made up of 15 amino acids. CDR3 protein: CASSSYRITYNEQFF. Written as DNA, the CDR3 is TGTGCCAGCAGCTCTTACAGGATAACCTACAATGAGCAGTTCTTC.

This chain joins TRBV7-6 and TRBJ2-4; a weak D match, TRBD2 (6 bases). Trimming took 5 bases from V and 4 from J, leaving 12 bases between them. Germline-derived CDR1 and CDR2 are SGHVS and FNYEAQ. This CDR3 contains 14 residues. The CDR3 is CASSPGLLKNIQYF. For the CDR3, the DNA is TGTGCCAGCAGCCCCGGACTACTTAAAAACATTCAGTACTTC.

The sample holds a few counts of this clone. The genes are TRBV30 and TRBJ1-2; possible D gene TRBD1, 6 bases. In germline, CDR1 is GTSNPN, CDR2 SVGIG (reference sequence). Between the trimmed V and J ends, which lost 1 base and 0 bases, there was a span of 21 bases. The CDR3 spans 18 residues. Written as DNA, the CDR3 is TGTGCCTGGAGTGGGGACAAGCCCGGACAGATCTCTAACTATGGCTACACCTTC. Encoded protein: CAWSGDKPGQISNYGYTF.

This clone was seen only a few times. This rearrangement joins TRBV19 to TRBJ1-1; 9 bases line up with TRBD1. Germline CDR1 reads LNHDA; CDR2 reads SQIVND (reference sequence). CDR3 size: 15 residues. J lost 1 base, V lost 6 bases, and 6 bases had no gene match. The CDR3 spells CASRPKTGGNTEAFF. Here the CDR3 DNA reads TGTGCCAGTAGGCCCAAGACAGGGGGGAACACTGAAGCTTTCTTT.

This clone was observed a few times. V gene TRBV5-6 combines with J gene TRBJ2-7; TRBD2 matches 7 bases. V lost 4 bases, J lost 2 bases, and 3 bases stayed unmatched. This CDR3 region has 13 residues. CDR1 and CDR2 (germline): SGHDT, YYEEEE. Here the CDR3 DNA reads TGTGCCAGCAGCCGAGCGGGGACCTACGAGCAGTACGTC. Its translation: CASSRAGTYEQYV.

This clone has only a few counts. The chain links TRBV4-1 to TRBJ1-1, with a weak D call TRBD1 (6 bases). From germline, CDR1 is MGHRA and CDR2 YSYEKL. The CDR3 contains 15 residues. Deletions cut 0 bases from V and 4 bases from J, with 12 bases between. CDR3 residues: CASSQEGGGSTEAFF. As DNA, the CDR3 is TGCGCCAGCAGCCAAGAAGGAGGGGGGAGCACTGAAGCTTTCTTT.

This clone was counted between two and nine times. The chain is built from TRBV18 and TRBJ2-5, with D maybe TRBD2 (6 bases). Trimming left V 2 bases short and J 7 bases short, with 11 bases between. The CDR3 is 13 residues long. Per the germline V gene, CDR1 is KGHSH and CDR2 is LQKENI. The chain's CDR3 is CASSPDPSATQYF. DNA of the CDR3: TGTGCCAGCTCACCAGATCCTAGCGCGACCCAGTACTTC.

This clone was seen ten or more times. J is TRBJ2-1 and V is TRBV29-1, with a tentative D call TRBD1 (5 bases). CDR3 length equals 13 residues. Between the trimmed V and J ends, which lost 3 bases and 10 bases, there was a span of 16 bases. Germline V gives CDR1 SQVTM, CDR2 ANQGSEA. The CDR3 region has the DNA TGCAGCGTTGAGGCAGGGCCATCAGGGGAGCAGTTCTTC. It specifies CSVEAGPSGEQFF.

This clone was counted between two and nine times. CDR3 protein: CAISELPGLAGGTNEQFF. DNA for the CDR3: TGTGCCATCAGTGAGCTGCCGGGGTTAGCGGGGGGCACAAATGAGCAGTTCTTC. The J gene is TRBJ2-1, the V gene TRBV10-3, with TRBD2 identical over 10 bases. The CDR3 totals 18 residues. Germline V CDR1 and CDR2: ENHRY, SYGVKD. The trim removed 2 bases at V and 7 bases at J, leaving 14 bases unmatched.

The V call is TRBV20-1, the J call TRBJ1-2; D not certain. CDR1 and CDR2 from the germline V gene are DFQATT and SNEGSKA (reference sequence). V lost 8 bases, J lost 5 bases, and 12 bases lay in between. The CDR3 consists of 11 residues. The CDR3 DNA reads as TGCAGTCCTCGGCTGGGTTATGGCTACACCTTC. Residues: CSPRLGYGYTF.

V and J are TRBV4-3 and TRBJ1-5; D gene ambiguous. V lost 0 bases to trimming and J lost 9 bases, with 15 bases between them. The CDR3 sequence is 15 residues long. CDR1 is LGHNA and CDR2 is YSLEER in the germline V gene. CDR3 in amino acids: CASSQELGRGWPQHF. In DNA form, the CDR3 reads TGCGCCAGCAGCCAAGAATTAGGTCGTGGCTGGCCCCAGCATTTT.

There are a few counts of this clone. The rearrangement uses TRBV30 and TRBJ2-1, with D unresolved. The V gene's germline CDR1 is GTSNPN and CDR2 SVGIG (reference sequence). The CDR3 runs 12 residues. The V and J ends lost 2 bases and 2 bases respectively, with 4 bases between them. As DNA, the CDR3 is TGTGCCTGGAGTCTGCCCTACAATGAGCAGTTCTTC. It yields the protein CAWSLPYNEQFF.

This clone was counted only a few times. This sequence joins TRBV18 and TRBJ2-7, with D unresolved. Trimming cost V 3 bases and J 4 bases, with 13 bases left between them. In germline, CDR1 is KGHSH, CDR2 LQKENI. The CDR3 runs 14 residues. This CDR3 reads CASSPLDGAYEQYF. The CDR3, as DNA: TGTGCCAGCTCACCGTTGGACGGAGCTTACGAGCAGTACTTC. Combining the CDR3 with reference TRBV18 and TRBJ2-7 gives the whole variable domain NAGVMQNPRHLVRRRGQEARLRCSPMKGHSHVYWYRQLPEEGLKFMVYLQKENIIDESGMPKERFSAEFPKEGPSILRIQQVVRGDSAAYFCASSPLDGAYEQYFGPGTRLTVT.

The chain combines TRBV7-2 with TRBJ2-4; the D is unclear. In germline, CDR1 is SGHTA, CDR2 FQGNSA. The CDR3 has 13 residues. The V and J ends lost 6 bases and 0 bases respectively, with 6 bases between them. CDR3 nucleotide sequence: TGTGCCAGCAGTCAACTAGCCAAAAACATTCAGTACTTC. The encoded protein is CASSQLAKNIQYF.

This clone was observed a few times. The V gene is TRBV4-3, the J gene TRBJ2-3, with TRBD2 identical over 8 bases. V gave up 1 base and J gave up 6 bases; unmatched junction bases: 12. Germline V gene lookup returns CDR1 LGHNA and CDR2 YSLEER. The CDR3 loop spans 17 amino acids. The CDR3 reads CASSQVRSGSLADTQYF. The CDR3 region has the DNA TGCGCCAGCAGCCAAGTCAGGAGCGGGAGTCTAGCGGATACGCAGTATTTT.

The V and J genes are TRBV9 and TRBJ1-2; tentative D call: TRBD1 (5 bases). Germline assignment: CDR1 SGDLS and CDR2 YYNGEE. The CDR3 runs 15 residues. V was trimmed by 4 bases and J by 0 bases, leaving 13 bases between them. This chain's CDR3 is CASSPWDGPNYGYTF. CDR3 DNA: TGTGCCAGCAGCCCCTGGGACGGACCTAACTATGGCTACACCTTC.

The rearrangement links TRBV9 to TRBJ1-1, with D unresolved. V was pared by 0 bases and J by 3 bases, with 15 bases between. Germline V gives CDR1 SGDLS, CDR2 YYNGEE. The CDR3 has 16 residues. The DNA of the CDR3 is TGTGCCAGCAGCGTAGCAGCAGCCCAGTATGACACTGAAGCTTTCTTT. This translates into CASSVAAAQYDTEAFF.

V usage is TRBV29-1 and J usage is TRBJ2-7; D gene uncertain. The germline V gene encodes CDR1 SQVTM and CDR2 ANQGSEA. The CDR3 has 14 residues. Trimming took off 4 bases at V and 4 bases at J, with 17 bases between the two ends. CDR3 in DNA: TGCAGCGTTGGACACCAGCTTTCATGGTACGAGCAGTACGTC. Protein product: CSVGHQLSWYEQYV.

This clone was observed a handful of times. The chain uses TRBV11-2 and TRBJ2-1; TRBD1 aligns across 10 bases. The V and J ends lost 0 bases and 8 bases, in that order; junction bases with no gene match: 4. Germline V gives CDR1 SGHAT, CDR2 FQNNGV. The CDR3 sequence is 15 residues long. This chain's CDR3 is CASSLETGGRHEQFF. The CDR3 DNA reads TGTGCCAGCAGCTTAGAGACAGGGGGCCGGCATGAGCAGTTCTTC.

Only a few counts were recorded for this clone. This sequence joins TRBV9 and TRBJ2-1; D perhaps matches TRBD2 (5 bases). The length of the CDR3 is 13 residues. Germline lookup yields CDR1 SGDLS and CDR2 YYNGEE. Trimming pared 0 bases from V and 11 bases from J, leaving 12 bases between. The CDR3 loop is CASSVDSSGQQFF. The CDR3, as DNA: TGTGCCAGCAGCGTAGATTCCAGCGGCCAGCAGTTCTTC.

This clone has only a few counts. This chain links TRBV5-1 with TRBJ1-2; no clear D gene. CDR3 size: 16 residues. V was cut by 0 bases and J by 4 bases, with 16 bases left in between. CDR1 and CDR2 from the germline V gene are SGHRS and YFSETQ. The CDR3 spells CASSLAAGPAIYGYTF. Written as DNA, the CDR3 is TGCGCCAGCAGCTTGGCGGCAGGTCCAGCGATCTATGGCTACACCTTC.

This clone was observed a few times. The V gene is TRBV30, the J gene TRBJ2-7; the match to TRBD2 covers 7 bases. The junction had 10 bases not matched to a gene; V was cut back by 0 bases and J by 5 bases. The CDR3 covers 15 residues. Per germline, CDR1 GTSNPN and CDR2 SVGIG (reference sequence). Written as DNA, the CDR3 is TGTGCCTGGAGTGTAAGGTGGGAGGGCCGGGACGAGCAGTACTTC. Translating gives CAWSVRWEGRDEQYF.

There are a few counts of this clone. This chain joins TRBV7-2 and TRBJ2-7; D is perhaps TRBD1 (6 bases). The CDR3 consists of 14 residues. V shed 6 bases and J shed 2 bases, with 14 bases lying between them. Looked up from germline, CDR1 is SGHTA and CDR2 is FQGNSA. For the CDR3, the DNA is TGTGCCAGCAGTCGCTGGACAGAGACCTACGAGCAGTACTTC. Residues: CASSRWTETYEQYF.

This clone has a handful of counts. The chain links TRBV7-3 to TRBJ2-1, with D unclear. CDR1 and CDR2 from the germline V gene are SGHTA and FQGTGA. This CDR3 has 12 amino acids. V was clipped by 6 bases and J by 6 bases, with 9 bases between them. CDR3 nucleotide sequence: TGTGCCAGCAGTTCGACTGGCAATGAGCAGTTCTTC. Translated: CASSSTGNEQFF.